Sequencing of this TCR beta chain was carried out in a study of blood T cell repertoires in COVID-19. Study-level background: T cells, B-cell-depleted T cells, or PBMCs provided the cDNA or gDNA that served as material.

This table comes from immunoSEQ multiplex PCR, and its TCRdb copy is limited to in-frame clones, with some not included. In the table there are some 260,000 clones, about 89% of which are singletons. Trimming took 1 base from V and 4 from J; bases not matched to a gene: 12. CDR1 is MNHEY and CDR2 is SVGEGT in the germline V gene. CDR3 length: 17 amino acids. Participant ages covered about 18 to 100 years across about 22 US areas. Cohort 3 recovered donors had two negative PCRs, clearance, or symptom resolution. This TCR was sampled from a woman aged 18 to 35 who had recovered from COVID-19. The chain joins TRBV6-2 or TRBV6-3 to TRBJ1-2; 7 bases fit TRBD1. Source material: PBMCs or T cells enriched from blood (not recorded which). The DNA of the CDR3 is TGTGCCAGCAGTTACTACCCCGGACAGGTTTCTAGCTATGGCTACACCTTC. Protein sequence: CASSYYPGQVSSYGYTF.